The sequence of this T cell receptor (beta chain) was determined in a study of monozygotic twins with inflammatory bowel disease. General study results and limits: With inverse Simpson as the measure, TCRbeta diversity was lower in IBD patients than in healthy co-twins.

The CDR3 has 14 amino acids. CDR1 is DFQATT, CDR2 SNEGSKA, per germline (reference sequence). About this clonotype: Its matching antigen is unknown.

TCRdb reprocessed the 5' RACE reads and keeps a single row for each CDR3 protein, giving no DNA. The data show around 450,000 distinct CDR3 sequences, and the top ten clones hold roughly 2.3%. The sequenced material came from blood. This TCR was recovered from a human donor with ulcerative colitis or Crohn's disease, or a healthy co-twin of an affected twin (not recorded which). The genes are TRBV20-1 and TRBJ1-2; the D call of TRBD1 rests on TCRdb alone, since no DNA is present to check it. Here the CDR3 reads CSAATGGVFYGYTF.